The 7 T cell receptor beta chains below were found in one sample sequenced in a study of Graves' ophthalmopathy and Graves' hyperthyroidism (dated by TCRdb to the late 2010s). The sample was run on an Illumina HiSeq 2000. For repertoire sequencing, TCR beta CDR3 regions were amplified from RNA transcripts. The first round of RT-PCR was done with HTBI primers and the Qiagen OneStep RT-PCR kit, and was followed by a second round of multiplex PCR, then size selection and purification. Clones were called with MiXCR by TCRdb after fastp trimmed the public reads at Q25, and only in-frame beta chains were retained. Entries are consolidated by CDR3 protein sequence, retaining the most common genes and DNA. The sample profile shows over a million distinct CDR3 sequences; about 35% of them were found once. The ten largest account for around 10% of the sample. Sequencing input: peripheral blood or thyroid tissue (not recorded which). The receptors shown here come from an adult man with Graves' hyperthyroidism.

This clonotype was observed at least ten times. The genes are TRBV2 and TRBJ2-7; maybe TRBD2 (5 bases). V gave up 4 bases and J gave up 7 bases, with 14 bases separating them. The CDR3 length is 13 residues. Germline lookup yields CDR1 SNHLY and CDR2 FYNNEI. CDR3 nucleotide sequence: TGTGCCAGCAGTGTTCTGGAGTCGGGAGAGCAGTACTTC. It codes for CASSVLESGEQYF.

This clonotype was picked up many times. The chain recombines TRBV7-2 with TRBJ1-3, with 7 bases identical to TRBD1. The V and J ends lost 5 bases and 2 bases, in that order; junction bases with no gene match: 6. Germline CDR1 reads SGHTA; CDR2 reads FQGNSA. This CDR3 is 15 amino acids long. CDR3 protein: CASSVGQATGNTIYF. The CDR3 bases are TGTGCCAGCAGCGTAGGACAGGCCACTGGAAACACCATATATTTT.

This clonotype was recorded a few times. The CDR3 DNA reads as TGCGCCAGCAGCCAGGTCGGGACAGGGGGCTGGGAGCAGTACTTC. Translating it yields CASSQVGTGGWEQYF. The J gene is TRBJ2-7, the V gene TRBV4-3, with 12 bases aligning to TRBD1. This CDR3 spans 15 amino acids. In germline, CDR1 is LGHNA, CDR2 YSLEER. Unmatched junction bases numbered 7, after V lost 3 bases and J lost 7 bases.

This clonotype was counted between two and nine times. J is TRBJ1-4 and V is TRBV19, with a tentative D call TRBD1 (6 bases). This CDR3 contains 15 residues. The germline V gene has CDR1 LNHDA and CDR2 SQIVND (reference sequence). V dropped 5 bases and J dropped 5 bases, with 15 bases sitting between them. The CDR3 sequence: CASSAGQQKNEKLFF. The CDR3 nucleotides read TGTGCCAGTAGTGCAGGACAGCAGAAGAATGAAAAACTGTTTTTT. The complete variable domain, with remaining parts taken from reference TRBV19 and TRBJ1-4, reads DGGITQSPKYLFRKEGQNVTLSCEQNLNHDAMYWYRQDPGQGLRLIYYSQIVNDFQKGDIAEGYSVSREKKESFPLTVTSAQKNPTAFYLCASSAGQQKNEKLFFGSGTQLSVL.

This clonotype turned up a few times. In DNA, the CDR3 is TGTGCCACCAGGATTGGGACGTCTAGCAATCAGCCCCAGCATTTT. Residues: CATRIGTSSNQPQHF. This rearrangement joins TRBV15 to TRBJ1-5; TRBD1 is a possible D gene (5 bases). The length of the CDR3 is 15 residues. The V gene's germline CDR1 is LNHNV and CDR2 YYDKDF (reference sequence). V lost 6 bases, J lost 0 bases, and 12 bases lay in between.

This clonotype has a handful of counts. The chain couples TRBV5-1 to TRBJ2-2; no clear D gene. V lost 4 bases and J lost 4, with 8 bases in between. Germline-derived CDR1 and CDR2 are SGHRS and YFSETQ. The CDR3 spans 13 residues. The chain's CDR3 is CASSPTSTGELFF. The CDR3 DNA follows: TGCGCCAGCAGCCCGACCTCCACCGGGGAGCTGTTTTTT.

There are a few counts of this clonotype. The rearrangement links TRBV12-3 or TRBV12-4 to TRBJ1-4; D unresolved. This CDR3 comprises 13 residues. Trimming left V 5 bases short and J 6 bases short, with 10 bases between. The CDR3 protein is CASSIYRDEKLFF. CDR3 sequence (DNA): TGTGCCAGCAGTATTTACCGGGATGAAAAACTGTTTTTT.